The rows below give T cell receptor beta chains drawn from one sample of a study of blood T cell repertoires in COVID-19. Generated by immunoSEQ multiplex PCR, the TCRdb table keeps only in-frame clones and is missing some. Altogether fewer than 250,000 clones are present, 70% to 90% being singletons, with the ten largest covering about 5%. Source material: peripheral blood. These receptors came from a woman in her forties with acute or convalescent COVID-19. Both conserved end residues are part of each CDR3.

CASSSPVNTGELFF,TRBV7-9,TRBJ2-2
CASTRTGGYQPQHF,TRBV19,TRBJ1-5
CASSLQEANTEAFF,TRBV5-4,TRBJ1-1
CASSFRPGVYGYTF,TRBV5-5,TRBJ1-2
CASSQLGISNTEAFF,TRBV4-1,TRBJ1-1
CASSLSAGGTHTQYF,TRBV3-1/TRBV3-2,TRBJ2-3
CASSWNPGEPGRGDGYTF,TRBV5-1,TRBJ1-2
CASSPSQGNYGYTF,TRBV18,TRBJ1-2
CATSDGGPGTQYF,TRBV24-1,TRBJ2-5
CASSLGPRTRNTIYF,TRBV5-6,TRBJ1-3
CASSLVRTSGGNANTGELFF,TRBV7-8,TRBJ2-2
CASSLNSAGRRDTEAFF,TRBV27,TRBJ1-1
CASSPTGLRYGYTF,TRBV5-6,TRBJ1-2
CASTPGGVLTNTIYF,TRBV3-1/TRBV3-2,TRBJ1-3
CASSEARTRLQGGGAFF,TRBV2,TRBJ1-1
CASSYSRQGATDTQYF,TRBV6-5,TRBJ2-3
CASSQDPAGGHSPLHF,TRBV3-1/TRBV3-2,TRBJ1-6